Each of the 29 T cell receptor beta chains below was sequenced from the same sample in a study of blood T cell repertoires in COVID-19. Measured with immunoSEQ multiplex PCR; TCRdb has only the in-frame clones, and not every one. Among roughly 88,000 clones listed, around 85% were seen once. Specimen: peripheral blood. These receptors all stem from an older woman with COVID-19, enrolled during active disease.

V gene TRBV9 combines with J gene TRBJ2-5, with TRBD1 matching over 8 bases. Germline trimming cut 7 bases from V and 5 bases from J; bases unmatched to any gene: 10. CDR1 is SGDLS, CDR2 YYNGEE, per germline. This CDR3 has 14 residues. The CDR3 DNA reads TGTGCCAGCGCCCAAGGACAGGGCGGGGAGACCCAGTACTTC. Translated, it gives CASAQGQGGETQYF.

A few counts support this clone. One end of the junction is discordant with germline, which a read error may explain. The chain joins TRBV30 to TRBJ1-3; D remains unclear. This CDR3 has 12 amino acids. CDR1 and CDR2 (germline): GTSNPN, SVGIG (reference sequence). CDR3 residues: CAWVRSESYLSF. CDR3 DNA: TGTGCCTGGGTTCGGTCGGAGAGTTATCTCTCTTTT.

The chain employs TRBV6-5 and TRBJ2-2; tentative D call: TRBD2 (6 bases). This CDR3 is 15 amino acids long. V was trimmed by 7 bases and J by 5 bases, leaving 17 bases between them. Germline CDR1 is MNHEY and CDR2 is SVGAGI. The CDR3 region has the DNA TGTGCCAGCACTGCATCGGCAGGGAGGACCGGGGAGCTGTTTTTT. Residues: CASTASAGRTGELFF.

The rearrangement uses TRBV7-9 and TRBJ2-3; TRBD2 is a possible D gene (5 bases). The ends were cut back, 3 bases at V and 2 bases at J, with 15 bases in the middle. The CDR3 extends over 16 amino acids. The germline V gene has CDR1 SEHNR and CDR2 FQNEAQ (reference sequence). CDR3 region: CASSLIWERSTDTQYF. CDR3 sequence (DNA): TGTGCCAGCAGCTTGATTTGGGAGCGATCCACAGATACGCAGTATTTT.

The CDR3 loop is CASSSPGRTEAFF. The CDR3 region has the DNA TGTGCCAGCAGTTCACCCGGCAGGACTGAAGCTTTCTTT. This chain uses TRBV12-3 or TRBV12-4 with TRBJ1-1; D unclear. The CDR3 length is 13 residues. With 4 bases removed from V and 5 bases from J, the gap between germline ends came to 11 bases.

The chain links TRBV5-1 to TRBJ1-4; D remains ambiguous. The ends were cut back, 6 bases at V and 5 bases at J, with 29 bases in the middle. The germline V gene has CDR1 SGHRS and CDR2 YFSETQ. The length of the CDR3 is 19 residues. CDR3: CASTLFPSLDGEENEKLFF. CDR3 sequence (DNA): TGCGCCAGCACCCTTTTCCCCAGCTTGGATGGGGAGGAAAATGAAAAACTGTTTTTT.

The rearrangement joins TRBV7-9 to TRBJ1-3, with D tentatively TRBD1 (6 bases). Trimming shortened V by 5 bases and J by 0 bases, and 14 bases separated the two germline ends. The CDR3 runs to 16 residues. From germline, CDR1 is SEHNR and CDR2 FQNEAQ (reference sequence). The chain's CDR3 is CASSPADRNSGNTIYF. The CDR3 DNA sequence: TGTGCCAGCAGCCCCGCAGACAGGAACTCTGGAAACACCATATATTTT.

DNA for the CDR3: TGTGCCAGCAGTTACTACAGGGCGGAGACTGAAGCTTTCTTT. It codes for CASSYYRAETEAFF. V and J are TRBV6-2 or TRBV6-3 and TRBJ1-1; perhaps TRBD1 as D (6 bases). Looked up from germline, CDR1 is MNHEY and CDR2 is SVGEGT. The CDR3 is 14 amino acids. Trimming left V 1 base short and J 5 bases short, with 11 bases between.

This clone has just one count. V gene TRBV12-3 or TRBV12-4 combines with J gene TRBJ1-5, with D perhaps matching TRBD1 (5 bases). The CDR3 is made up of 13 amino acids. Trimming pared 7 bases from V and 6 bases from J, leaving 13 bases between. The chain's CDR3 is CASTGVGGQPQHF. In nucleotides, the CDR3 is TGTGCCAGCACGGGGGTTGGAGGTCAGCCCCAGCATTTT.

The genes are TRBV5-1 and TRBJ2-3; 8 bases line up with TRBD2. The CDR3 is 15 residues long. With V trimmed by 2 bases and J by 1 base, 3 bases remained unmatched. Germline loops: CDR1 SGHRS, CDR2 YFSETQ. The CDR3 here is CASSFGAGGTDTQYF. The CDR3 region has the DNA TGCGCCAGCAGCTTTGGAGCGGGGGGCACAGATACGCAGTATTTT.

J is TRBJ2-5 and V is TRBV5-1; tentatively, D is TRBD2 (6 bases). The CDR3 spans 15 residues. The germline gives CDR1 SGHRS, CDR2 YFSETQ. V was clipped by 6 bases and J by 5 bases, with 20 bases between them. The CDR3 sequence: CASIYPREVGETQYF. CDR3 bases: TGCGCCAGCATTTATCCCAGGGAGGTCGGGGAGACCCAGTACTTC.

This clone occurred once. The V call is TRBV5-1, the J call TRBJ2-1, with D unresolved. The germline gives CDR1 SGHRS, CDR2 YFSETQ. Between the trimmed V and J ends, which lost 1 base and 7 bases, there was a span of 12 bases. The CDR3 length is 14 residues. In DNA, the CDR3 is TGCGCCAGCAGCTTGCAGGAACTCCGGAATGAGCAGTTCTTC. Amino acids: CASSLQELRNEQFF. The whole variable domain, remainder taken from reference TRBV5-1 and TRBJ2-1, is KAGVTQTPRYLIKTRGQQVTLSCSPISGHRSVSWYQQTPGQGLQFLFEYFSETQRNKGNFPGRFSGRQFSNSRSEMNVSTLELGDSALYLCASSLQELRNEQFFGPGTRLTVL.

The CDR3 region is CATSRGGRDRPYEQYF. The DNA for the CDR3 is TGTGCCACCAGCAGAGGGGGCAGGGATCGGCCCTACGAGCAGTACTTC. This chain uses TRBV15 with TRBJ2-7; a possible D gene is TRBD1 (5 bases). The V gene lost 1 base and the J gene lost 2 bases, with 15 bases spanning the gap. Per germline, CDR1 LNHNV and CDR2 YYDKDF (reference sequence). The CDR3 totals 16 residues. Drawing the rest from reference TRBV15 and TRBJ2-7, the complete variable domain is DAMVIQNPRYQVTQFGKPVTLSCSQTLNHNVMYWYQQKSSQAPKLLFHYYDKDFNNEADTPDNFQSRRPNTSFCFLDIRSPGLGDTAMYLCATSRGGRDRPYEQYFGPGTRLTVT.

This clone was observed a single time. The V and J genes are TRBV7-9 and TRBJ2-3; 8 bases map to TRBD2. From germline, CDR1 is SEHNR and CDR2 FQNEAQ (reference sequence). The CDR3 contains 16 residues. Trimming removed 3 bases from V and 6 bases from J; junction bases left unmatched: 11. This CDR3 reads CASSFPRGGHTDTQYF. For the CDR3, the DNA is TGTGCCAGCAGCTTCCCCCGGGGGGGGCATACGGATACGCAGTATTTT. Using reference TRBV7-9 and TRBJ2-3 for the parts outside the CDR3, the full variable domain is DTGVSQNPRHKITKRGQNVTFRCDPISEHNRLYWYRQTLGQGPEFLTYFQNEAQLEKSRLLSDRFSAERPKGSFSTLEIQRTEQGDSAMYLCASSFPRGGHTDTQYFGPGTRLTVL.

This chain uses TRBV3-1 (or the pseudogene TRBV3-2) with TRBJ1-5, with D unresolved. Germline-derived CDR1 and CDR2 are LGHDT and YNNKEL (reference sequence). The V end was cut by 0 bases, the J end by 5 bases, with 8 bases between. CDR3 length equals 14 residues. This CDR3 is CASSQEVWHQPQHF. The CDR3 nucleotides read TGTGCCAGCAGCCAAGAGGTATGGCATCAGCCCCAGCATTTT.

The gene calls are TRBV7-3 and TRBJ2-7; 7 bases line up with TRBD2. CDR3 size: 15 residues. Germline trimming cut 6 bases from V and 6 bases from J; bases unmatched to any gene: 14. The germline V gene encodes CDR1 SGHTA and CDR2 FQGTGA. The CDR3 DNA follows: TGTGCCAGCAGTCTCGGGAGGTGGGGAGGGGCCGAGCAGTACTTC. This sequence encodes CASSLGRWGGAEQYF.

There are a few counts of this clone. The chain uses TRBV15 and TRBJ2-7; 7 nucleotides line up with TRBD1. The ends lost 1 base at V and 0 bases at J; junction bases unmatched: 3. Germline V gene data show CDR1 as LNHNV and CDR2 as YYDKDF (reference sequence). The CDR3 sequence is 15 residues long. This chain's CDR3 is CATSRARQGSYEQYF. The CDR3 DNA sequence: TGTGCCACCAGCAGAGCCCGACAGGGCTCCTACGAGCAGTACTTC.

This clone appeared once. This sequence joins TRBV6-5 and TRBJ1-4, with D perhaps matching TRBD1 (6 bases). This CDR3 has 15 residues. Trimming took off 8 bases at V and 2 bases at J, with 15 bases between the two ends. From germline, CDR1 is MNHEY and CDR2 SVGAGI. CDR3 in amino acids: CASGKRQATNEKLFF. The CDR3 region has the DNA TGTGCCAGCGGAAAGAGACAGGCCACTAATGAAAAACTGTTTTTT.

This chain links TRBV7-3 with TRBJ2-6; D may be TRBD1 (8 bases). The CDR3 length is 17 residues. V was cut by 7 bases and J by 0 bases, with 16 bases left in between. Germline values: CDR1 SGHTA, CDR2 FQGTGA. The DNA of the CDR3 is TGTGCCAGCATGCCAGGGGGCGGGAGCTCTGGGGCCAACGTCCTGACTTTC. It is translated as CASMPGGGSSGANVLTF.

The chain uses TRBV7-2 and TRBJ2-3; D is undetermined. Germline CDR1 reads SGHTA; CDR2 reads FQGNSA. The CDR3 extends over 12 amino acids. V dropped 5 bases and J dropped 3 bases, with 6 bases sitting between them. CDR3 sequence: CASSPFTDTQYF. DNA of the CDR3: TGTGCCAGCAGCCCCTTTACAGATACGCAGTATTTT.

CDR3 sequence reads: CASSLTGELFF. For the CDR3, the DNA is TGTGCCAGCAGCCTGACCGGGGAGCTGTTTTTT. The J gene is TRBJ2-2, the V gene TRBV9; no reliable D call. The V end was cut by 4 bases, the J end by 5 bases, with 3 bases between. This CDR3 has 11 amino acids. Per the germline V gene, CDR1 is SGDLS and CDR2 is YYNGEE.

The V and J genes are TRBV9 and TRBJ1-1; a possible D gene is TRBD1 (5 bases). V was shortened by 0 bases and J by 0 bases, with 9 bases between the two germline ends. The CDR3 consists of 15 residues. Germline CDR1 and CDR2: SGDLS and YYNGEE. The CDR3 bases are TGTGCCAGCAGCGTAGGCCCGGGGGTGAACACTGAAGCTTTCTTT. Protein sequence: CASSVGPGVNTEAFF.

The rearrangement uses TRBV7-2 and TRBJ2-7; 8 nucleotides match TRBD2. The CDR3 sequence is 15 residues long. CDR1 is SGHTA, CDR2 FQGNSA, per germline. V was clipped by 1 base and J by 3 bases; unmatched bases: 5. The CDR3 DNA follows: TGTGCCAGCAGCTTAGGGACTAGCCTAGACTACGAGCAGTACTTC. It translates to CASSLGTSLDYEQYF. The whole variable domain, remainder taken from reference TRBV7-2 and TRBJ2-7, is GAGVSQSPSNKVTEKGKDVELRCDPISGHTALYWYRQSLGQGLEFLIYFQGNSAPDKSGLPSDRFSAERTGGSVSTLTIQRTQQEDSAVYLCASSLGTSLDYEQYFGPGTRLTVT.

This chain links TRBV20-1 with TRBJ1-4; 10 nucleotides align to TRBD1. Trimming cost V 4 bases and J 4 bases; bases outside gene matches: 6. CDR1 and CDR2 from the germline V gene are DFQATT and SNEGSKA (reference sequence). This CDR3 has 15 residues. The CDR3 sequence: CSANDRGQGNEKLFF. The CDR3 DNA follows: TGCAGTGCTAATGACAGGGGGCAGGGTAATGAAAAACTGTTTTTT.

The J gene is TRBJ2-1, the V gene TRBV27; TRBD2 might be the D (6 bases). V lost 6 bases and J lost 0, with 12 bases in between. The CDR3 has 15 amino acids. Germline V lookup: CDR1 MNHEY, CDR2 SMNVEV (reference sequence). In DNA form, the CDR3 reads TGTGCCAGCAGACCTACCGGGAGCTCCTACAATGAGCAGTTCTTC. Its protein is CASRPTGSSYNEQFF.

The chain recombines TRBV28 with TRBJ1-2; TRBD1 might be the D (5 bases). With 2 bases removed from V and 2 bases from J, the gap between germline ends came to 21 bases. This CDR3 spans 18 amino acids. The germline V gene encodes CDR1 MDHEN and CDR2 SYDVKM. The CDR3 loop is CASSLHISTGRYNYGYTF. Here the CDR3 DNA reads TGTGCCAGCAGTTTACACATAAGCACAGGCAGATACAACTATGGCTACACCTTC.

The rearrangement links TRBV7-3 to TRBJ1-6, with D maybe TRBD1 (5 bases). Germline CDR1 reads SGHTA; CDR2 reads FQGTGA. V shed 5 bases and J shed 8 bases, with 10 bases lying between them. The CDR3 consists of 13 residues. The CDR3 DNA is TGTGCCAGCAGCCTCGGGACTTATTCACCCCTCCACTTT. This encodes CASSLGTYSPLHF.

The chain couples TRBV7-2 to TRBJ2-5, with 10 positions matching TRBD2. From germline, CDR1 is SGHTA and CDR2 FQGNSA. V lost 4 bases to trimming and J lost 4 bases; unmatched junction nucleotides: 9. The CDR3 totals 16 residues. The CDR3: CASSSTASGGGETQYF. CDR3 sequence (DNA): TGTGCCAGCAGCTCTACAGCTAGCGGGGGAGGAGAGACCCAGTACTTC. Based on the CDR3 plus reference TRBV7-2 and TRBJ2-5, the full variable domain is GAGVSQSPSNKVTEKGKDVELRCDPISGHTALYWYRQSLGQGLEFLIYFQGNSAPDKSGLPSDRFSAERTGGSVSTLTIQRTQQEDSAVYLCASSSTASGGGETQYFGPGTRLLVL.

This clone was detected once. The V and J genes are TRBV29-1 and TRBJ1-2; D ambiguous. Germline CDR1 reads SQVTM; CDR2 reads ANQGSEA. The CDR3 covers 13 residues. Trimming stripped 4 bases from V and 2 bases from J, with 11 bases between. The DNA of the CDR3 is TGCAGCGTTGGGACTTCGCGGAACTATGGCTACACCTTC. Its translation is CSVGTSRNYGYTF.